Shown below are 9 T cell receptor beta chains from a single sample sequenced in a study of cytomegalovirus exposure and HLA in healthy donors. The study ran its PCR with 60 Vbeta and 13 Jbeta primers. Some clones are missing from TCRdb's copy, which holds only in-frame ones; the method was immunoSEQ multiplex PCR. Seen here are about 120,000 clones, about 68% observed once, and the top ten hold more than 8%. Material for sequencing was PBMCs. The receptors were gathered from a woman in her 40s in good health and CMV-seropositive.

This rearrangement joins TRBV7-7 to TRBJ2-7; 7 nucleotides agree with TRBD1. Germline trimming cut 6 bases from V and 1 base from J; bases unmatched to any gene: 12. This CDR3 region has 16 residues. Germline CDR1 reads SSHAT; CDR2 reads FNYEAQ (reference sequence). In DNA form, the CDR3 reads TGTGCCAGCAGTTTCGGTAACAGGGGAAGTTCCTACGAGCAGTACTTC. Its protein product is CASSFGNRGSSYEQYF.

This chain uses TRBV4-1 with TRBJ1-2; 8 bases map to TRBD1. Germline V lookup: CDR1 MGHRA, CDR2 YSYEKL. V shed 4 bases and J 0 bases; nucleotides not matched to a gene: 4. The CDR3 is made up of 15 amino acids. Here the CDR3 reads CASSLDRGSNYGYTF. The CDR3 DNA is TGCGCCAGCAGCCTCGACAGGGGATCTAACTATGGCTACACCTTC.

The sample holds one count of this clone. The CDR3 spells CASSPRGRGTEAFF. DNA for the CDR3: TGTGCCAGCAGTCCGAGGGGGCGAGGCACTGAAGCTTTCTTT. This chain uses TRBV6-5 with TRBJ1-1; 7 bases fit TRBD1. J lost 4 bases, V lost 5 bases, and 7 bases had no gene match. Germline V gives CDR1 MNHEY, CDR2 SVGAGI. The CDR3 sequence is 14 residues long.

This chain uses TRBV27 with TRBJ2-1, with 12 bases aligning to TRBD2. Per the germline V gene, CDR1 is MNHEY and CDR2 is SMNVEV (reference sequence). V lost 2 bases to trimming and J lost 5 bases; unmatched junction nucleotides: 7. The CDR3 sequence is 17 residues long. Written as DNA, the CDR3 is TGTGCCAGCAGTTTAGCAGGTTGGACTAGCGGGGACAATGAGCAGTTCTTC. Protein sequence: CASSLAGWTSGDNEQFF.

In regard to this clone: The junction and the germline gene differ at one end; a read error may be behind it. This specimen includes other DNA sequences encoding the same CDR3. The chain is built from TRBV2 and TRBJ1-3; perhaps TRBD1 as D (5 bases). Germline CDR1 is SNHLY and CDR2 is FYNNEI. CDR3 length: 16 amino acids. The CDR3 reads CASSAGTLKGLGTIYF. CDR3 coding DNA: TGTGCTAGCAGCGCTGGGACCCTGAAGGGACTGGGCACCATATATTTT.

This clone was seen just once. The chain carries TRBV9 and TRBJ2-5; 13 bases align to TRBD2. The length of the CDR3 is 16 residues. Germline V gives CDR1 SGDLS, CDR2 YYNGEE. The V segment lost 0 bases and the J segment 5 bases; nucleotides outside the gene matches: 4. The CDR3 is CASSVATSGRAETQYF. The CDR3 DNA reads as TGTGCCAGCAGCGTAGCTACTAGCGGGAGGGCCGAGACCCAGTACTTC.

The table lists this clone with a few counts. The genes are TRBV9 and TRBJ2-7, with D maybe TRBD2 (5 bases). From germline, CDR1 is SGDLS and CDR2 YYNGEE. This CDR3 has 14 amino acids. V dropped 0 bases and J dropped 0 bases, with 7 bases sitting between them. For the CDR3, the DNA is TGTGCCAGCAGCGTAGGGGAGAGCTCCTACGAGCAGTACTTC. The encoded protein is CASSVGESSYEQYF.

The J gene is TRBJ2-3, the V gene TRBV2; TRBD1 is a possible D gene (6 bases). Trimming removed 5 bases at V and 2 bases at J, with 11 bases between. The CDR3 has 14 residues. CDR1 SNHLY and CDR2 FYNNEI come from the germline V gene. The CDR3 loop is CASSPTGFTDTQYF. The CDR3, as DNA: TGTGCCAGCAGTCCCACAGGGTTCACAGATACGCAGTATTTT.

This chain connects TRBV2 to TRBJ1-4; 9 nucleotides align to TRBD1. Looked up from germline, CDR1 is SNHLY and CDR2 is FYNNEI. J lost 4 bases, V lost 6 bases, and 3 bases had no gene match. CDR3 length: 14 amino acids. CDR3 loop: CASRPDRGNEKLFF. The CDR3, as DNA: TGTGCCAGCAGGCCGGACAGGGGTAATGAAAAACTGTTTTTT.